The source of this TCR beta chain is a study of blood T cell repertoires in COVID-19. Study details: From T cells, B-cell-depleted T cells, or PBMCs came the material, which was cDNA or gDNA.

Original analysis: Using reference gene primer amplification, nucleated cell counts were estimated. Sequencing was performed with immunoSEQ multiplex PCR; in TCRdb, only in-frame clones are kept and a portion is missing. V and J calls and clone size are given by that table; D and trimming were obtained from the DNA. The sample consists of 200,000 to 250,000 clones, roughly four fifths of them appearing once. V dropped 4 bases and J dropped 5; count of bases not matched to a gene: 1. In germline, CDR1 is SGHTA, CDR2 FQGTGA. CDR3 size: 14 residues. The V and J genes are TRBV7-3 and TRBJ2-1; the match to TRBD2 covers 11 bases. The sequence derives from a woman aged 50 to 60 with active or convalescent COVID-19. The sample comprised peripheral blood. The CDR3 loop reads CASSSGLADNEQFF. The CDR3 region has the DNA TGTGCCAGCAGCTCGGGACTAGCGGACAATGAGCAGTTCTTC. The full variable domain, with the rest looked up from reference TRBV7-3 and TRBJ2-1, is GAGVSQTPSNKVTEKGKYVELRCDPISGHTALYWYRQSLGQGPEFLIYFQGTGAADDSGLPNDRFFAVRPEGSVSTLKIQRTERGDSAVYLCASSSGLADNEQFFGPGTRLTVL.